The TCR beta chain described here comes from a study of early T cells in non-severe SARS-CoV-2 infection. Study information: Sequencing input comprised bulk RNA from unsorted whole blood; chain pairing was not available. The study's findings and limits: Private and CD4 specificities were missed by VDJdb matching, skewed to anti-spike CD8.

cDNA molecules, individually, were tagged with unique molecular identifiers. TCRdb processed the 5' RACE reads anew with MiXCR; each CDR3 protein has one entry. The sample yields 100,000 to 120,000 distinct CDR3 sequences, roughly 12% seen once. In regard to this clonotype: The antigen remains undetermined.

Germline CDR1 and CDR2: MNHNS and SASEGT. V shed 5 bases and J 4 bases; nucleotides not matched to a gene: 14. The CDR3 has 17 amino acids. The clonotype comes from an adult who was a healthcare worker with PCR-confirmed SARS-CoV-2 infection or an uninfected control (not recorded which). Sequencing used whole blood, obtained at baseline. The rearrangement joins TRBV6-1 to TRBJ2-3; 8 positions agree with TRBD1. The CDR3 protein is CASSSPMTGEWADTQYF. In nucleotides, the CDR3 is TGTGCCAGCAGTTCGCCCATGACAGGGGAATGGGCAGATACGCAGTATTTT.